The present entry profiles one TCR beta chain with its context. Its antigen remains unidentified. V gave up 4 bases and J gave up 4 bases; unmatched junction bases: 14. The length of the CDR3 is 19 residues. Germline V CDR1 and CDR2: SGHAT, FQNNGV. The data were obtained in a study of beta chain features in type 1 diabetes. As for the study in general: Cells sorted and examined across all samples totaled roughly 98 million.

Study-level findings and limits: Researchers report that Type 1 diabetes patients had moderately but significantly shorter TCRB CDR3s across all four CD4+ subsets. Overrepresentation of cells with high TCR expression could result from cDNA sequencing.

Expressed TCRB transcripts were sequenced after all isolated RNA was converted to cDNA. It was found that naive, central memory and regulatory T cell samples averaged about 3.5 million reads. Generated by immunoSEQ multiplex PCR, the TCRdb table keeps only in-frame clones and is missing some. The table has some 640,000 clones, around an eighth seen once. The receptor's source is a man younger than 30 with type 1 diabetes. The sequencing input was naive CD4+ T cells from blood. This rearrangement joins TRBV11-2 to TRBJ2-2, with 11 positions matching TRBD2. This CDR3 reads CASSSPGGLAGGTTGELFF. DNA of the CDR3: TGTGCCAGCAGCTCCCCGGGGGGCCTAGCGGGAGGCACCACCGGGGAGCTGTTTTTT. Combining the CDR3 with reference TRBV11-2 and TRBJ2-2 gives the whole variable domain EAGVAQSPRYKIIEKRQSVAFWCNPISGHATLYWYQQILGQGPKLLIQFQNNGVVDDSQLPKDRFSAERLKGVDSTLKIQPAKLEDSAVYLCASSSPGGLAGGTTGELFFGEGSRLTVL.